This T cell receptor beta chain was recovered during a study of neurological immune-mediated disorders. Study-wide findings and caveats: Patients with HTLV-1-associated myelopathy showed the most TCR clonal expansion. Those with multiple sclerosis showed the least, falling below healthy controls. Across subjects, expanded clones had no CDR3 amino acid sequences in common, pointing to private repertoires in all groups.

This clonotype was found many times. Its antigen is as yet unknown. CDR3 length: 15 residues. Germline CDR1 and CDR2: MNHNS and SASEGT. Trimming took 5 bases from V and 11 from J, leaving 21 bases between them. Synthesis of cDNA was performed by 5'RACE using 10-nucleotide random UMIs. TCRdb re-called the 5' RACE reads with MiXCR, one entry per CDR3 protein. The table shows fewer than 90,000 distinct CDR3 sequences, with about 9.4% occurring only once. Time point reported: longitudinal time-point 1 (baseline). The unsorted libraries were produced from 2 million PBMCs held at -80 C. The rearrangement joins TRBV6-1 to TRBJ1-4, with D possibly TRBD1 on 5 matching bases. The TCR sequence derives from a man aged 25 to 40 in good health. Sample: PBMCs. The CDR3: CASSTDRPPKGKLFF. The CDR3 region has the DNA TGTGCCAGCAGTACCGACAGACCCCCTAAGGGCAAACTGTTTTTT.